The 28 T cell receptor beta chains in this list originate from one sample, sequenced in a study of blood T cell repertoires in COVID-19. The data were produced by immunoSEQ multiplex PCR, yet TCRdb's version contains in-frame clones alone and is incomplete. The repertoire consists of around 180,000 clones, with roughly 82% occurring once and the leading ten covering 8% to 10%. Sequenced sample: PBMCs or T cells enriched from blood (not recorded which). Every receptor here comes from a woman aged 25 to 39 who had recovered from COVID-19.

This clone appeared a few times. This chain uses TRBV6-4 with TRBJ2-1; 10 bases are a match to TRBD1. Germline lookup yields CDR1 MRHNA and CDR2 SNTAGT. The CDR3 spans 14 residues. Trimming took 6 bases from V and 9 from J; bases not matched to a gene: 8. CDR3 amino acids: CASSGTGEFSEQFF. In nucleotides, the CDR3 is TGTGCCAGCAGCGGGACAGGGGAGTTTAGTGAGCAGTTCTTC.

This clone was seen once. This CDR3 is CSILSEETQYF. DNA of the CDR3: TGCAGCATCTTGAGCGAGGAGACCCAGTACTTC. The V and J genes are TRBV29-1 and TRBJ2-5; unclear D gene. V shed 8 bases and J shed 5 bases, with 12 bases lying between them. Germline V lookup: CDR1 SQVTM, CDR2 ANQGSEA. This CDR3 spans 11 amino acids.

The chain has TRBV11-3 and TRBJ2-1; D is possibly TRBD2 (6 bases). With 6 bases removed from V and 9 bases from J, the gap between germline ends came to 15 bases. The CDR3 spans 13 residues. The V gene's germline CDR1 is SGHNT and CDR2 YENEEA. The CDR3 coding sequence is TGTGCCAGCAGTTCCGGACTACTGGCTGAGCAGTTCTTC. Residues: CASSSGLLAEQFF. Filled out from reference TRBV11-3 and TRBJ2-1, the complete variable domain reads EAGVVQSPRYKIIEKKQPVAFWCNPISGHNTLYWYLQNLGQGPELLIRYENEEAVDDSQLPKDRFSAERLKGVDSTLKIQPAELGDSAVYLCASSSGLLAEQFFGPGTRLTVL.

The rearrangement joins TRBV2 to TRBJ2-6; possibly TRBD1 for D (6 bases). The CDR3 sequence is 17 residues long. V was trimmed by 6 bases and J by 0 bases, leaving 15 bases between them. The germline CDR1 and CDR2 sequences are SNHLY and FYNNEI. Here the CDR3 DNA reads TGTGCCAGCAGCCCGACAGGAACTTACTCTGGGGCCAACGTCCTGACTTTC. Its protein is CASSPTGTYSGANVLTF.

This chain connects TRBV6-1 to TRBJ2-1; the match to TRBD1 covers 9 bases. CDR3 length: 15 residues. From germline, CDR1 is MNHNS and CDR2 SASEGT. V trimming: 2 bases; J trimming: 7 bases; junction bases outside the gene matches: 6. The CDR3 DNA reads TGTGCCAGCAGTGAACTTAGGACAGGGGCGAATGAGCAGTTCTTC. Translated: CASSELRTGANEQFF.

This clone was found once. The genes are TRBV6-5 and TRBJ1-1; unclear D gene. CDR1 MNHEY and CDR2 SVGAGI come from the germline V gene. Trimming cost V 2 bases and J 6 bases, with 16 bases left between them. The CDR3 runs to 15 residues. The CDR3 loop is CASSYERTGWAEAFF. In DNA form, the CDR3 reads TGTGCCAGCAGTTACGAAAGGACGGGGTGGGCTGAAGCTTTCTTT.

The chain is built from TRBV14 and TRBJ2-1; 9 nucleotides align to TRBD1. Trimming cost V 4 bases and J 12 bases; bases outside gene matches: 7. The CDR3 consists of 13 residues. Germline loops: CDR1 SGHDN, CDR2 FVKESK. CDR3 in amino acids: CASSPGQGPRQFF. Written as DNA, the CDR3 is TGTGCCAGCAGCCCAGGACAGGGGCCAAGGCAGTTCTTC.

This clone appeared a single time. CDR3 nucleotide sequence: TGCAGCGTTGACCCGGGACAAAGTAATGAAAAACTGTTTTTT. It codes for CSVDPGQSNEKLFF. The rearrangement uses TRBV29-1 and TRBJ1-4; TRBD1 is a possible D gene (6 bases). The V end lost 3 bases, the J end lost 4 bases, and 12 bases lay between the germline ends. Germline loops: CDR1 SQVTM, CDR2 ANQGSEA. This CDR3 is 14 amino acids long.

The J gene is TRBJ1-2, the V gene TRBV6-1; possible D gene TRBD1, 6 bases. Trimming took off 3 bases at V and 8 bases at J, with 16 bases between the two ends. CDR3 size: 14 residues. CDR1 is MNHNS and CDR2 is SASEGT in the germline V gene. CDR3 region: CASSEGAGDGGYTF. The CDR3 DNA reads TGTGCCAGCAGTGAGGGGGCAGGGGATGGCGGCTACACCTTC.

The chain carries TRBV6-6 and TRBJ1-5, with 10 bases lining up with TRBD1. The germline CDR1 and CDR2 sequences are MNHNY and SVGAGI (reference sequence). V was clipped by 7 bases and J by 6 bases; unmatched bases: 6. The CDR3 has 14 amino acids. The CDR3 here is CASTQTGGGQPQHF. The CDR3 DNA reads as TGTGCCAGCACCCAGACAGGGGGCGGTCAGCCCCAGCATTTT.

The chain couples TRBV6-1 to TRBJ2-7, with TRBD1 matching 7 bases. V gave up 1 base and J gave up 2 bases; unmatched junction bases: 8. CDR3 size: 16 residues. Per germline, CDR1 MNHNS and CDR2 SASEGT. The CDR3 region is CASSEGQGSPPYEQYF. DNA of the CDR3: TGTGCCAGCAGTGAAGGACAGGGCAGTCCCCCCTACGAGCAGTACTTC.

The chain links TRBV2 to TRBJ1-2; 10 bases map to TRBD1. Trimming cost V 5 bases and J 1 base; bases outside gene matches: 7. The CDR3 loop spans 16 amino acids. Per germline, CDR1 SNHLY and CDR2 FYNNEI. The CDR3 DNA sequence: TGTGCCAGCAGTCGTACCGACAGGGGGCTTAACTATGGCTACACCTTC. It is translated as CASSRTDRGLNYGYTF.

The chain combines TRBV27 with TRBJ2-1, with D possibly TRBD2 on 6 matching bases. CDR3 length: 16 residues. Germline V gene sequence: CDR1 MNHEY, CDR2 SMNVEV (reference sequence). V lost 2 bases and J lost 4, with 15 bases in between. The CDR3 loop reads CASSLGGMEPYNEQFF. The CDR3 nucleotides read TGTGCCAGCAGTTTAGGGGGGATGGAGCCATACAATGAGCAGTTCTTC.

The chain carries TRBV5-1 and TRBJ2-7, with 15 bases lining up with TRBD2. The CDR3 sequence is 17 residues long. The ends lost 0 bases at V and 5 bases at J; junction bases unmatched: 6. Germline assignment: CDR1 SGHRS and CDR2 YFSETQ. The CDR3 sequence is CASSLEGLAGGPNEQYF. In DNA, the CDR3 is TGCGCCAGCAGCTTGGAGGGACTAGCGGGAGGACCCAACGAGCAGTACTTC.

The CDR3 is CAWVRDRAAYF. The CDR3 nucleotides are TGTGCCTGGGTCAGGGACAGGGCGGCGTATTTT. The rearrangement joins TRBV30 to TRBJ2-3, with 9 bases matching TRBD1. J was trimmed by 14 bases and V by 5 bases; bases with no gene match: 8. The CDR3 is 11 residues long. Germline lookup yields CDR1 GTSNPN and CDR2 SVGIG (reference sequence).

The V and J genes are TRBV5-8 and TRBJ1-6; D is uncertain. The CDR3 is 13 residues long. Germline CDR1 SGHTS, CDR2 YDEGEE. The V and J ends lost 4 bases and 7 bases respectively, with 9 bases between them. This CDR3 reads CASSPPGNSPLHF. The CDR3 DNA is TGTGCCAGCAGCCCTCCCGGGAATTCACCCCTCCACTTT.

The chain joins TRBV27 to TRBJ2-3, with 10 positions matching TRBD1. CDR3 size: 14 residues. Germline V gene lookup returns CDR1 MNHEY and CDR2 SMNVEV (reference sequence). V gave up 7 bases and J gave up 1 base; unmatched junction bases: 2. CDR3 region: CASKGTGGTDTQYF. The CDR3 DNA is TGTGCCAGCAAGGGGACAGGGGGCACAGATACGCAGTATTTT.

V gene TRBV6-5 combines with J gene TRBJ2-7, with 12 bases identical to TRBD2. Germline V gene lookup returns CDR1 MNHEY and CDR2 SVGAGI. J gave up 5 bases and V 5 bases, and 4 bases lay outside the gene matches. The CDR3 contains 14 residues. CDR3 loop: CASSILAGGDEQYF. The CDR3 bases are TGTGCCAGCAGTATTCTAGCGGGAGGGGACGAGCAGTACTTC.

A single count supports this clone. The chain employs TRBV6-5 and TRBJ2-2, with unresolved D. Germline V gene sequence: CDR1 MNHEY, CDR2 SVGAGI. The V and J ends lost 5 bases and 7 bases respectively, with 8 bases between them. The CDR3 loop spans 12 amino acids. The CDR3 sequence: CASSIRYGELFF. The CDR3 nucleotides are TGTGCCAGCAGTATCCGCTACGGGGAGCTGTTTTTT.

The V and J genes are TRBV10-3 and TRBJ1-2; D is ambiguous. Germline V gene data show CDR1 as ENHRY and CDR2 as SYGVKD. The ends were cut back, 2 bases at V and 4 bases at J, with 8 bases in the middle. CDR3 length: 13 residues. Written as DNA, the CDR3 is TGTGCCATCAGTGAGGTCAGAGGCTATGGCTACACCTTC. Amino acid sequence: CAISEVRGYGYTF.

The chain is built from TRBV27 and TRBJ2-7, with D unresolved. Trimming left V 0 bases short and J 3 bases short, with 6 bases between. Germline V lookup: CDR1 MNHEY, CDR2 SMNVEV (reference sequence). CDR3 length: 13 amino acids. The CDR3 loop reads CASSLSRFYEQYF. CDR3 DNA sequence: TGTGCCAGCAGTTTATCGCGCTTCTACGAGCAGTACTTC.

V is TRBV11-2 and J is TRBJ2-5, with 9 bases identical to TRBD1. The CDR3 runs 16 residues. V shed 5 bases, J shed 0 bases, and the junction held 7 bases outside the gene matches. Germline assignment: CDR1 SGHAT and CDR2 FQNNGV. The CDR3 sequence: CASSLYRGLNQETQYF. For the CDR3, the DNA is TGTGCCAGCAGCCTCTACAGGGGGCTCAACCAAGAGACCCAGTACTTC.

J is TRBJ1-1 and V is TRBV7-9; the D gene is possibly TRBD1 (6 bases). The CDR3 sequence is 15 residues long. Germline V gene lookup returns CDR1 SEHNR and CDR2 FQNEAQ (reference sequence). Trimming cost V 0 bases and J 5 bases, with 13 bases left between them. In nucleotides, the CDR3 is TGTGCCAGCAGCTTAGCGTCACAGGGAGGGACTGAAGCTTTCTTT. This encodes CASSLASQGGTEAFF.

This chain uses TRBV4-2 with TRBJ1-2, with D uncertain. V lost 1 base and J 3 bases, leaving 12 bases between the germline ends. The germline gives CDR1 LGHNA, CDR2 YNFKEQ. The CDR3 has 15 amino acids. The CDR3 DNA follows: TGTGCCAGCAGCCAAGCCTTAGCGGTTGACTATGGCTACACCTTC. Its translation: CASSQALAVDYGYTF.

The gene calls are TRBV10-1 and TRBJ1-5; 8 bases map to TRBD1. V shed 0 bases, J shed 5 bases, and the junction held 6 bases outside the gene matches. The CDR3 contains 16 residues. Per the germline V gene, CDR1 is WNHNN and CDR2 is SYGVQD (reference sequence). CDR3 region: CASSESEGRGHQPQHF. CDR3 nucleotides: TGCGCCAGCAGTGAGTCCGAGGGCAGGGGGCATCAGCCCCAGCATTTT.

The gene calls are TRBV10-1 and TRBJ2-7; 9 bases fit TRBD1. J gave up 3 bases and V 3 bases, and 9 bases lay outside the gene matches. This CDR3 has 16 amino acids. From germline, CDR1 is WNHNN and CDR2 SYGVQD (reference sequence). The CDR3 here is CASSDTDRGRIYEQYF. CDR3 bases: TGCGCCAGCAGTGATACTGACAGGGGGAGAATCTACGAGCAGTACTTC.

CDR3 DNA: TGTGCCAGCACTCCCCGGGTCGGGGAGCTGTTTTTT. This translates into CASTPRVGELFF. The J gene is TRBJ2-2, the V gene TRBV12-3 or TRBV12-4, with D unresolved. V dropped 7 bases and J dropped 7 bases, with 10 bases sitting between them. This CDR3 region has 12 residues.

CDR3 residues: CASSLWGQGPDYGYTF. CDR3 nucleotide sequence: TGTGCCAGCAGCTTGTGGGGACAGGGTCCGGACTATGGCTACACCTTC. The genes are TRBV5-5 and TRBJ1-2; TRBD1 agrees at 9 bases. With 1 base clipped from V and 3 bases from J, the junction kept 7 bases outside the gene matches. Germline V gene sequence: CDR1 SGHKS, CDR2 YYEKEE (reference sequence). This CDR3 is 16 amino acids long.